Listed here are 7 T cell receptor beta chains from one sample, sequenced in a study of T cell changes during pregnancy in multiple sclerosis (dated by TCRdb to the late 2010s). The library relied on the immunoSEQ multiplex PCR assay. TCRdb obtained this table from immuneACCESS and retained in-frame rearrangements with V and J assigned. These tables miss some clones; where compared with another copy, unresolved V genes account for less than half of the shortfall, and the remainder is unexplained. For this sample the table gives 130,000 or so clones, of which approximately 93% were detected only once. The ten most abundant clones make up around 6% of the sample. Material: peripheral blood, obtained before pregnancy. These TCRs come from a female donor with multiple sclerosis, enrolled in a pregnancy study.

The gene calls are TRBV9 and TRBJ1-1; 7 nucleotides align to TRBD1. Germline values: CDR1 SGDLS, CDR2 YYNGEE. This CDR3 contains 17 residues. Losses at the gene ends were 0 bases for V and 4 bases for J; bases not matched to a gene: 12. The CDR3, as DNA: TGTGCCAGCAGCGTAGGGAACAGGGGAGAGATCGCCACTGAAGCTTTCTTT. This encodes CASSVGNRGEIATEAFF. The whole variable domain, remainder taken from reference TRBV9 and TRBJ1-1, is DSGVTQTPKHLITATGQRVTLRCSPRSGDLSVYWYQQSLDQGLQFLIQYYNGEERAKGNILERFSAQQFPDLHSELNLSSLELGDSALYFCASSVGNRGEIATEAFFGQGTRLTVV.

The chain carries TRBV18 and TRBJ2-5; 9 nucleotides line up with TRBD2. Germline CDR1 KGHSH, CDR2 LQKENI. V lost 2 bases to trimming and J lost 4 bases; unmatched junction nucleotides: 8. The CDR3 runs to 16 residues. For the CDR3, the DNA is TGTGCCAGCTCACCAAGTGGCGGGGGGGCCGGAGAGACCCAGTACTTC. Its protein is CASSPSGGGAGETQYF.

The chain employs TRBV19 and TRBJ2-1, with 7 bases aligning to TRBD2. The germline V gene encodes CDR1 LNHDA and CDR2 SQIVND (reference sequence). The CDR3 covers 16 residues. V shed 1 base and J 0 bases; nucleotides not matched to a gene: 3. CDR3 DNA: TGTGCCAGTAGTATAGCGGGGGGTGGCTCCTACAATGAGCAGTTCTTC. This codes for CASSIAGGGSYNEQFF.

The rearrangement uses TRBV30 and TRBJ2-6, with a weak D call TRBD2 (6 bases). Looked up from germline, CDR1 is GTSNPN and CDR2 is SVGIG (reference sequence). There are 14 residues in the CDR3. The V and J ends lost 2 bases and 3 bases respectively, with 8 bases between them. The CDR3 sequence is CAWSWRVGANVLTF. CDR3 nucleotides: TGTGCCTGGAGTTGGAGGGTTGGGGCCAACGTCCTGACTTTC.

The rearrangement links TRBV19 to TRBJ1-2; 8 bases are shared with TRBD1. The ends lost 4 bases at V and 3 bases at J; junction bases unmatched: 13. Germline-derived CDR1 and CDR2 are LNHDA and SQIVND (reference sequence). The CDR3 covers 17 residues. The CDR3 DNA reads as TGTGCCAGTAGTAGGGAAGGCCCTACGACAGGGGACTATGGCTACACCTTC. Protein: CASSREGPTTGDYGYTF.

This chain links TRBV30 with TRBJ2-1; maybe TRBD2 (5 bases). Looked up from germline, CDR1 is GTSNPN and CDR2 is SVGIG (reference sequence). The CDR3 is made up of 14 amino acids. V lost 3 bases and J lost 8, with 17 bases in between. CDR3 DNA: TGTGCCTGGAGACTAGGGCAAAAAGGCGATGAGCAGTTCTTC. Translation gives CAWRLGQKGDEQFF. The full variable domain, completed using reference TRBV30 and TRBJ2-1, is SQTIHQWPATLVQPVGSPLSLECTVEGTSNPNLYWYRQAAGRGLQLLFYSVGIGQISSEVPQNLSASRPQDRQFILSSKKLLLSDSGFYLCAWRLGQKGDEQFFGPGTRLTVL.

CDR3 amino acids: CASSQSLAGGLNEQFF. CDR3 nucleotide sequence: TGTGCCAGCAGCCAAAGCCTAGCGGGGGGGTTAAATGAGCAGTTCTTC. The chain is built from TRBV7-3 and TRBJ2-1; TRBD2 matches at 12 bases. This CDR3 spans 16 amino acids. The V gene end was trimmed by 5 bases and the J gene end by 7 bases; junction bases not matched to a gene: 9. Germline assignment: CDR1 SGHTA and CDR2 FQGTGA.